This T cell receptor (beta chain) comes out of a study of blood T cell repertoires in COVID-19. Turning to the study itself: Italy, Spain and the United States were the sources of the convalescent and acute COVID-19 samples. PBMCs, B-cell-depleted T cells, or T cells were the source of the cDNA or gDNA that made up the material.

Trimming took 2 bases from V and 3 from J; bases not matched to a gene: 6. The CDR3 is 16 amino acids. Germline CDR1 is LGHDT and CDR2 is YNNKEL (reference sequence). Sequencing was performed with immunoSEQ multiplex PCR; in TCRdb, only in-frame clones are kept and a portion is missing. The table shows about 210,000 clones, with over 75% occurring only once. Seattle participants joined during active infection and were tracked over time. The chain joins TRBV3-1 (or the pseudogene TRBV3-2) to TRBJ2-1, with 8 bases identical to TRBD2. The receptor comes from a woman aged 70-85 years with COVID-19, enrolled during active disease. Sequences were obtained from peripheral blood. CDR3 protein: CASSQTAGGHYNEQFF. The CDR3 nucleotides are TGTGCCAGCAGCCAAACGGCGGGGGGACACTACAATGAGCAGTTCTTC.